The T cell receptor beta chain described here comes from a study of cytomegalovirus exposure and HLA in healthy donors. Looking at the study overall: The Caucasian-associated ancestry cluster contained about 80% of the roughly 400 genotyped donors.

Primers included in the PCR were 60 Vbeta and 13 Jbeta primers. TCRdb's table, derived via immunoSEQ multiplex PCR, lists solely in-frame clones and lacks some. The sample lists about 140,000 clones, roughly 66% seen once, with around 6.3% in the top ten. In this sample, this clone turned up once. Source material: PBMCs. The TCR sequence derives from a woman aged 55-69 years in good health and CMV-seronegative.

The CDR3 DNA is TGTGCCAGCAGCTCTTCGCCAGGTTCCTACAATGAGCAGTTCTTC. Protein: CASSSSPGSYNEQFF. This rearrangement joins TRBV7-8 to TRBJ2-1; D ambiguous. Trimming shortened V by 4 bases and J by 1 base, and 11 bases separated the two germline ends. The CDR3 runs 15 residues. CDR1 is SGHVS and CDR2 is FQNEAQ in the germline V gene.